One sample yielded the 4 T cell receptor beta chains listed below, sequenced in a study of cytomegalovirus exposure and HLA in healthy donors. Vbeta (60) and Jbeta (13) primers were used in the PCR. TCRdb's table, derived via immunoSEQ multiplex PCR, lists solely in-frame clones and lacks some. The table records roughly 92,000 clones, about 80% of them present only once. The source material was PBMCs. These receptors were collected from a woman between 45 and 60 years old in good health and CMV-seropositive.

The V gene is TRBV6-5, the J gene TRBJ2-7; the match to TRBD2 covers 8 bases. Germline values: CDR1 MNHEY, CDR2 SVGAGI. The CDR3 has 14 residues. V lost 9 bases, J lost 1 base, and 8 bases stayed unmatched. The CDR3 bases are TGTGCCAGTAAACTAACTAGCGGTTCCTACGAGCAGTACGTC. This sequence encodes CASKLTSGSYEQYV.

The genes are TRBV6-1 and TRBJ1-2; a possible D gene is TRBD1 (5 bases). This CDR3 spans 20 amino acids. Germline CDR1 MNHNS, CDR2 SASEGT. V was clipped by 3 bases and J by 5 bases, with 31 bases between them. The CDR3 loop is CASSEFSIRWSTRVSYGYTF. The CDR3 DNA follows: TGTGCCAGCAGTGAGTTCTCCATAAGATGGAGCACCAGGGTTTCGTATGGCTACACCTTC.

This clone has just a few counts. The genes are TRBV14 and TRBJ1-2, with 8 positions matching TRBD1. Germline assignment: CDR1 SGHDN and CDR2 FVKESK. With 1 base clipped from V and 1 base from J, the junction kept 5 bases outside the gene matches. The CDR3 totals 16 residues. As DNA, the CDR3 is TGTGCCAGCAGCCAAGGAAGGACAGGGAGTAACTATGGCTACACCTTC. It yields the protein CASSQGRTGSNYGYTF.

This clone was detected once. The CDR3 sequence is CASSQPLANYGYTF. The DNA for the CDR3 is TGTGCCAGCAGTCAACCATTAGCTAACTATGGCTACACCTTC. The chain is built from TRBV2 and TRBJ1-2, with D uncertain. Per germline, CDR1 SNHLY and CDR2 FYNNEI. The CDR3 totals 14 residues. The V gene lost 5 bases and the J gene lost 0 bases, with 10 bases spanning the gap. Variable domain in full (rest from reference TRBV2 and TRBJ1-2): EPEVTQTPSHQVTQMGQEVILRCVPISNHLYFYWYRQILGQKVEFLVSFYNNEISEKSEIFDDQFSVERPDGSNFTLKIRSTKLEDSAMYFCASSQPLANYGYTFGSGTRLTVV.